The clone carrying this T cell receptor beta chain has just a few counts. The data stem from a study of blood T cell repertoires in COVID-19. The overall study: COVID-19 samples collected from the United States, Italy and Spain covered acute and convalescent phases.

Original data processing: Amplification from reference gene primers served as the basis for estimated nucleated cell counts. Only in-frame clones appear in the TCRdb table, and some are missing; sequencing was by immunoSEQ multiplex PCR. V, J and clone size reflect that table, while D and trimming were determined from the DNA. The data hold nearly 300,000 clones, with approximately 88% observed a single time. Trimming cost V 4 bases and J 4 bases; bases outside gene matches: 3. Per the germline V gene, CDR1 is SGHDN and CDR2 is FVKESK. The CDR3 is 13 residues long. Seattle-derived patients entered the study during active infection and were followed longitudinally.

This clonotype originated in a human donor with COVID-19, enrolled during active disease. The donor label of this sample is uncertain. Sequencing input: peripheral blood. The V gene is TRBV14, the J gene TRBJ1-2; 7 nucleotides agree with TRBD1. The DNA for the CDR3 is TGTGCCAGCAGCCGCCAGGGGGTCTATGGCTACACCTTC. Amino acid sequence: CASSRQGVYGYTF.